This T cell receptor beta chain originates from a study of T cell responses to AZD1222 COVID-19 vaccine. Study-wide points: Among spike-specific TCRs, nearly half reportedly target unmutated variant regions. Donors were chiefly white British, with a greater number of females, and clonal diversity was perhaps underestimated. Baseline testing showed seropositivity in only five or six AZD1222 recipients.

TCRdb's table, derived via immunoSEQ multiplex PCR, lists solely in-frame clones and lacks some. Of some 120,000 clones in the sample, 92% were seen once. Concerning this clone itself: Its specificity is not known.

The V and J ends lost 4 bases and 7 bases respectively, with 15 bases between them. This CDR3 region has 13 residues. CDR1 SGHDT and CDR2 YYEEEE come from the germline V gene. The receptor was derived from an adult who received the AZD1222 COVID-19 vaccine. The source was peripheral blood, collected 28 days after the second AZD1222 dose. This chain links TRBV5-6 with TRBJ2-7, with D uncertain. The CDR3 DNA reads TGTGCCAGCAGCCTGACGGGCGTCCGAGAGCAGTACTTC. Translating it yields CASSLTGVREQYF.